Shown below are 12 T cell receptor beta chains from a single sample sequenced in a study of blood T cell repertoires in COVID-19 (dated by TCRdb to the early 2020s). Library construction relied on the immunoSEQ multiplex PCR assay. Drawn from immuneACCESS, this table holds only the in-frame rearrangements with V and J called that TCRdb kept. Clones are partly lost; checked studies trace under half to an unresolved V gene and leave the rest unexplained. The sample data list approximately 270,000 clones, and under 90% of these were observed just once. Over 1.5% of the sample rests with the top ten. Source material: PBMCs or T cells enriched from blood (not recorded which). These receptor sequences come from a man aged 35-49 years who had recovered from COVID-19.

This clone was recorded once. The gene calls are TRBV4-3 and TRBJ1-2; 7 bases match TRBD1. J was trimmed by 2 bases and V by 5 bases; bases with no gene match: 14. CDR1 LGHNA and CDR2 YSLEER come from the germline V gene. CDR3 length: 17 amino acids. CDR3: CASSKGAATGKNYGYTF. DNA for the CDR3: TGCGCCAGCAGCAAAGGAGCCGCGACAGGGAAAAACTATGGCTACACCTTC.

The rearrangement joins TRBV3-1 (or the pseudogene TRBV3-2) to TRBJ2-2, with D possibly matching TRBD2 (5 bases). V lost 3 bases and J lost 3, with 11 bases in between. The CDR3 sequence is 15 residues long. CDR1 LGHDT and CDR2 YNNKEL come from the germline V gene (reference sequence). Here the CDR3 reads CASSQRAVDTGELFF. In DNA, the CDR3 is TGTGCCAGCAGCCAGCGGGCAGTAGACACCGGGGAGCTGTTTTTT.

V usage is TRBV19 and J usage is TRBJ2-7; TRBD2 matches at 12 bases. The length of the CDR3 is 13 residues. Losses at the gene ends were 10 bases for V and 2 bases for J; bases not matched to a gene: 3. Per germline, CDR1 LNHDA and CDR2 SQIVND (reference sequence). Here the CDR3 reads CATGLAGPYEQYF. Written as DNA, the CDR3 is TGTGCCACAGGACTAGCGGGGCCCTACGAGCAGTACTTC. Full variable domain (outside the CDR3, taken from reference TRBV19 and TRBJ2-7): DGGITQSPKYLFRKEGQNVTLSCEQNLNHDAMYWYRQDPGQGLRLIYYSQIVNDFQKGDIAEGYSVSREKKESFPLTVTSAQKNPTAFYLCATGLAGPYEQYFGPGTRLTVT.

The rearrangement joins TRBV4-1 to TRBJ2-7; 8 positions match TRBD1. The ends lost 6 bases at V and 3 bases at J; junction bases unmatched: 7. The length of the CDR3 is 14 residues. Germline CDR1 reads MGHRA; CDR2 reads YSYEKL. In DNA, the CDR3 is TGCGCCAGCAGAAACGGGACAGGCCACTACGAGCAGTACTTC. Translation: CASRNGTGHYEQYF.

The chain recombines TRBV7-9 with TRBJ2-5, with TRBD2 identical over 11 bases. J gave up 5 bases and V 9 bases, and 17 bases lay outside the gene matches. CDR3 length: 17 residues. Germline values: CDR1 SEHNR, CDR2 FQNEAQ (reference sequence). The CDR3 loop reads CASLASGGPSILETQYF. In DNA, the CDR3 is TGTGCCAGTCTTGCTAGCGGGGGGCCGTCTATTCTTGAGACCCAGTACTTC.

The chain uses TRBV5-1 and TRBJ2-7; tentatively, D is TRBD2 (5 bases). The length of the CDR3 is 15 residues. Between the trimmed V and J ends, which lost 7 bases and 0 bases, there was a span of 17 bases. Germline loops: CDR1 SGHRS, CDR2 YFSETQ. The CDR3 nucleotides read TGCGCCAGCGGACTTTCGACCGCGAGCTCCTACGAGCAGTACTTC. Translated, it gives CASGLSTASSYEQYF.

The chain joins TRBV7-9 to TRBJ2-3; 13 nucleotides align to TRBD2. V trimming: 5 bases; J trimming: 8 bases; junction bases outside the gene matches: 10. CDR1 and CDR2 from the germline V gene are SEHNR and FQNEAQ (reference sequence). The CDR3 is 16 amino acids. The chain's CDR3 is CASSLRLAGGFATQYF. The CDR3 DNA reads TGTGCCAGCAGCCTCAGACTAGCGGGAGGATTTGCTACGCAGTATTTT.

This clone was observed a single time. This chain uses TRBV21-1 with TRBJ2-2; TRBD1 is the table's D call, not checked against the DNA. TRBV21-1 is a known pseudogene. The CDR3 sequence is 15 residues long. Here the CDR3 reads CASIFADRVTGELFF. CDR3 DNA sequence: TGTGCCAGCATCTTCGCGGACAGGGTGACCGGGGAGCTGTTTTTT.

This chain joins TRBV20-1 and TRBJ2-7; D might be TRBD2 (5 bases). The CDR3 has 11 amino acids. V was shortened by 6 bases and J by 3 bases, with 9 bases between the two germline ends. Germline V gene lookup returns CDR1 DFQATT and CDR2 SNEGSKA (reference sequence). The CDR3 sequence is CSARTGYEQYF. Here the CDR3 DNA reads TGCAGTGCAAGGACTGGCTACGAGCAGTACTTC.

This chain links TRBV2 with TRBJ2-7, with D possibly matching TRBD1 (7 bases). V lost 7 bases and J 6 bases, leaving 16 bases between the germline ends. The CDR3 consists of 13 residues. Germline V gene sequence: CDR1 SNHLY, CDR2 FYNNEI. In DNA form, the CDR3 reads TGTGCCAGCAAGGAGGGGGCGGTCTTCGAGCAGTACTTC. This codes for CASKEGAVFEQYF.

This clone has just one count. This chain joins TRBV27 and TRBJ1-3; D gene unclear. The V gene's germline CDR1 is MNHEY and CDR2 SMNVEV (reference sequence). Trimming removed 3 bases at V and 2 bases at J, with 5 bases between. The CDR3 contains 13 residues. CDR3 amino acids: CASSFSAGNTIYF. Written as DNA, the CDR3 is TGTGCCAGCAGTTTTTCAGCTGGAAACACCATATATTTT.

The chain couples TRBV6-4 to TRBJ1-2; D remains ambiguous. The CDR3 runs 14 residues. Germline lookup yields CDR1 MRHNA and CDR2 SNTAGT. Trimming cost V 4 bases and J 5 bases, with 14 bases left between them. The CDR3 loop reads CASSGGGRRYGYTF. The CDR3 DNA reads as TGTGCCAGCAGTGGAGGAGGGCGGCGATATGGCTACACCTTC.